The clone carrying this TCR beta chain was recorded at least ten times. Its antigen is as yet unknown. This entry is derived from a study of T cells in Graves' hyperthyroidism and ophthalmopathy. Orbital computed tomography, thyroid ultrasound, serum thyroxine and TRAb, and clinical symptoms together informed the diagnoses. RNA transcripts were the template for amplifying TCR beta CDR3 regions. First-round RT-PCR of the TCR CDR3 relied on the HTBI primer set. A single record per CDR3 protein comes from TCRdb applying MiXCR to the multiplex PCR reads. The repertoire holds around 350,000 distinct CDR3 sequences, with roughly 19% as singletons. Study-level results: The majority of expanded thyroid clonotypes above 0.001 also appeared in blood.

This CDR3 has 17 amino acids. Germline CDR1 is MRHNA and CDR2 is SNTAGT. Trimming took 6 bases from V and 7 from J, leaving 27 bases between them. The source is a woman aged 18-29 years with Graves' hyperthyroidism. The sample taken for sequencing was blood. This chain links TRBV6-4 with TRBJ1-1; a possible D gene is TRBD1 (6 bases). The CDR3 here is CASSKSGGGLGRNEAFF. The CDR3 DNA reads TGTGCCAGCAGCAAAAGCGGGGGCGGGTTGGGTCGTAATGAAGCTTTCTTT.